The following is a T cell receptor (beta chain) sequence with its context. Its target is unknown. The sample is drawn from a study of identical twins. General study findings and limits: Memory repertoires lacked the insertion deficit that abundant cord blood beta clonotypes showed. For monozygotic twins, models underestimated out-of-frame TCR alpha sharing. Where beta out-of-frame sequences were concerned, excess twin sharing was weaker.

This CDR3 comprises 14 residues. V lost 6 bases and J lost 7; bases outside the gene matches: 10. CDR1 and CDR2 from the germline V gene are MNHNS and SASEGT. MiXCR was run by TCRdb on the 5' RACE reads, yielding one entry per CDR3 protein. This sample has approximately 470,000 distinct CDR3 sequences, with approximately 15% found just once. These data were also reused for a study on yellow fever vaccine responses in identical twins. Per that study: Reports say the vaccine T cell response in twins looked partly convergent and partly personalized.

Sequenced input: CD4+ T cells sorted from blood. The receptor comes from a woman between 18 and 29 years old in good health. This rearrangement joins TRBV6-1 to TRBJ2-3, with 7 bases aligning to TRBD1. CDR3 loop: CASSPPGQPYTQYF. CDR3 coding DNA: TGTGCCAGCAGCCCTCCGGGACAGCCTTATACGCAGTATTTT.